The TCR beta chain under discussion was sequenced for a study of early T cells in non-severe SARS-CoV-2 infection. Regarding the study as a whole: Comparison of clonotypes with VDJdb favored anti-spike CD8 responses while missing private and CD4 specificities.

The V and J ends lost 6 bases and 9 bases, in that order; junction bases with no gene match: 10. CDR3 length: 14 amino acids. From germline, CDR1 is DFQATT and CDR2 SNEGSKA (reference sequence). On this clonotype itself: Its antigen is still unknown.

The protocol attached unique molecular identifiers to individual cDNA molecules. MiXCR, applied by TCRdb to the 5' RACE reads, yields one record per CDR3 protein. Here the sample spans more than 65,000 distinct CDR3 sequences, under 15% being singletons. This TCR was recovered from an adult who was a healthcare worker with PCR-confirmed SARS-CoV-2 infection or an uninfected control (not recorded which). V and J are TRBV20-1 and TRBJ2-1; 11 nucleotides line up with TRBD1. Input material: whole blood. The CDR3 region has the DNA TGCAGTGCACCCCGGGACAGGGGGTCAAGTGAGCAGTTCTTC. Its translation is CSAPRDRGSSEQFF.